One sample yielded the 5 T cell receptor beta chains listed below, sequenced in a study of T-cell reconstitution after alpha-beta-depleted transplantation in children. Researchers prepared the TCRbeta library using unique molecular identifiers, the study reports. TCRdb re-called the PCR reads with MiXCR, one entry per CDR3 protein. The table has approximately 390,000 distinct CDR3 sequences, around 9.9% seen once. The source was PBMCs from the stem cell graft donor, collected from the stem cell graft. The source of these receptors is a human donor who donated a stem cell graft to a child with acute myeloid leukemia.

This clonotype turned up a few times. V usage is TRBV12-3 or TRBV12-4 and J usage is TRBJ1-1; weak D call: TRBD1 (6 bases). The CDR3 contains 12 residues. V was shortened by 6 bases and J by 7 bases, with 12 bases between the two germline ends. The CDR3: CASRGGLGEAFF. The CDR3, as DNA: TGTGCCAGCAGGGGGGGGCTGGGTGAAGCTTTCTTT.

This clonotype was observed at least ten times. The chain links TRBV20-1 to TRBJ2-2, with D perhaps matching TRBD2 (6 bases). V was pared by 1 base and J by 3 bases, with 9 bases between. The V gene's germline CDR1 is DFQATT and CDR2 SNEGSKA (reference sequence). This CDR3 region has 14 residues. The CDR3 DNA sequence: TGCAGTGCTAGAGCGCTAGCGTACACCGGGGAGCTGTTTTTT. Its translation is CSARALAYTGELFF.

Written as DNA, the CDR3 is TGTGCCAGCAGCTCTCCGGGACAGGGAAACGGGGAGCTGTTTTTT. It translates to CASSSPGQGNGELFF. The V gene is TRBV12-3 or TRBV12-4, the J gene TRBJ2-2; 9 bases are shared with TRBD1. The CDR3 spans 15 residues. Germline trimming cut 6 bases from V and 7 bases from J; bases unmatched to any gene: 9.

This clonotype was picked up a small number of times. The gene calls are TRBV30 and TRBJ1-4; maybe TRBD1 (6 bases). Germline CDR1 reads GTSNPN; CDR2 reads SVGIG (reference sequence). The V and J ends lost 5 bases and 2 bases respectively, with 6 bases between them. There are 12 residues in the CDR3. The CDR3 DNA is TGTGCCTGGGACAGGACTAATGAAAAACTGTTTTTT. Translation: CAWDRTNEKLFF.

Here the CDR3 reads CSARDPFFGSTSTDTQYF. As DNA, the CDR3 is TGCAGTGCTAGAGATCCTTTTTTTGGGAGCACTAGCACAGATACGCAGTATTTT. The J gene is TRBJ2-3, the V gene TRBV20-1; weak D call: TRBD2 (5 bases). The germline V gene encodes CDR1 DFQATT and CDR2 SNEGSKA (reference sequence). CDR3 length equals 18 residues. Trimming shortened V by 0 bases and J by 0 bases, and 19 bases separated the two germline ends.